The 27 T cell receptor beta chains listed next were all sequenced from one sample in a study of T cells in localized non-small cell lung cancer. The table came from immunoSEQ multiplex PCR; TCRdb's copy has only in-frame clones and leaves some out. The sample lists tens of thousands of clones, 70% to 80% occurring once. Source: PBMCs, taken before any cancer treatment. The receptors here all came from a woman aged 35 to 70 with stage II squamous cell lung carcinoma.

The count of this clone is one. This sequence joins TRBV6-1 and TRBJ2-3, with D maybe TRBD2 (6 bases). CDR3 length equals 15 residues. The germline V gene encodes CDR1 MNHNS and CDR2 SASEGT. V shed 6 bases and J shed 2 bases, with 15 bases lying between them. The CDR3 DNA follows: TGTGCCAGCAGCGTCCCTAGCGATCTCACAGATACGCAGTATTTT. Its protein is CASSVPSDLTDTQYF.

There are a few counts of this clone. The rearrangement links TRBV5-1 to TRBJ2-3; weak D call: TRBD1 (7 bases). The CDR3 consists of 16 residues. Germline-derived CDR1 and CDR2 are SGHRS and YFSETQ. Trimming shortened V by 7 bases and J by 3 bases, and 21 bases separated the two germline ends. The CDR3 protein is CASGGTQGSTTDTQYF. CDR3 in DNA: TGCGCCAGCGGCGGGACACAGGGGAGCACAACAGATACGCAGTATTTT.

This clone was recorded once. This chain joins TRBV7-2 and TRBJ1-6, with 9 bases fitting TRBD1. The junction had 3 bases not matched to a gene; V was cut back by 6 bases and J by 6 bases. This CDR3 has 14 residues. From germline, CDR1 is SGHTA and CDR2 FQGNSA. The CDR3: CASRKTGGNSPLHF. The CDR3 coding sequence is TGTGCCAGCAGGAAGACAGGGGGTAATTCACCCCTCCACTTT.

This clone showed up just a few times. The chain uses TRBV19 and TRBJ1-1; D remains unclear. The germline V gene encodes CDR1 LNHDA and CDR2 SQIVND (reference sequence). The CDR3 contains 14 residues. V gave up 4 bases and J gave up 1 base, with 10 bases separating them. The CDR3 DNA sequence: TGTGCCAGTAGTAACCAGGCGGCGAACACTGAAGCTTTCTTT. Its protein product is CASSNQAANTEAFF.

This chain joins TRBV6-6 and TRBJ1-1; weak D call: TRBD1 (5 bases). The V gene's germline CDR1 is MNHNY and CDR2 SVGAGI (reference sequence). This CDR3 is 13 amino acids long. The V end was cut by 11 bases, the J end by 1 base, with 14 bases between. CDR3 DNA: TGTGCCGGGAAAAGGGACGGGAACACTGAAGCTTTCTTT. Translated, it gives CAGKRDGNTEAFF.

The V and J genes are TRBV11-2 and TRBJ2-7, with D perhaps matching TRBD2 (7 bases). Trimming removed 3 bases from V and 5 bases from J, with 8 bases in between. Germline values: CDR1 SGHAT, CDR2 FQNNGV. The CDR3 is 12 residues long. CDR3 DNA: TGTGCCAGCAGCTTCGGGGGGCACGAGCAGTACGTC. Translating it yields CASSFGGHEQYV.

V gene TRBV4-1 combines with J gene TRBJ1-5; D is perhaps TRBD1 (6 bases). The germline gives CDR1 MGHRA, CDR2 YSYEKL. Trimming removed 0 bases from V and 7 bases from J, with 16 bases in between. The CDR3 has 16 amino acids. CDR3 nucleotide sequence: TGCGCCAGCAGCCAAGAAGCGGAACAGGGATGGCAGCCCCAGCATTTT. Amino acid sequence: CASSQEAEQGWQPQHF.

V gene TRBV28 combines with J gene TRBJ2-2; D ambiguous. The CDR3 length is 12 residues. Germline V CDR1 and CDR2: MDHEN, SYDVKM. V dropped 2 bases and J dropped 6 bases, with 4 bases sitting between them. The CDR3 protein is CASSLLSGELFF. The CDR3 nucleotides read TGTGCCAGCAGTTTACTTTCCGGGGAGCTGTTTTTT. The full variable domain, in which reference TRBV28 and TRBJ2-2 provide the parts outside the CDR3, is DVKVTQSSRYLVKRTGEKVFLECVQDMDHENMFWYRQDPGLGLRLIYFSYDVKMKEKGDIPEGYSVSREKKERFSLILESASTNQTSMYLCASSLLSGELFFGEGSRLTVL.

This clone was seen only a few times. The CDR3 sequence: CASRPTEHSNQPQHF. CDR3 coding DNA: TGTGCCAGTCGTCCGACGGAACATAGCAATCAGCCCCAGCATTTT. The rearrangement links TRBV6-5 to TRBJ1-5; D not resolved. V lost 9 bases to trimming and J lost 0 bases, with 15 bases between them. This CDR3 has 15 amino acids. Per germline, CDR1 MNHEY and CDR2 SVGAGI.

The V and J genes are TRBV7-9 and TRBJ1-3; D is undetermined. CDR3 length equals 18 residues. The germline CDR1 and CDR2 sequences are SEHNR and FQNEAQ (reference sequence). V was pared by 4 bases and J by 0 bases, with 19 bases between. The CDR3 reads CASSSVFRTESSGNTIYF. The CDR3 DNA follows: TGTGCCAGCAGCTCGGTGTTTCGGACGGAAAGCTCTGGAAACACCATATATTTT.

This clone was seen more than once but under ten times. The rearrangement uses TRBV6-6 and TRBJ1-2, with D possibly being TRBD1 (5 bases). Germline lookup yields CDR1 MNHNY and CDR2 SVGAGI (reference sequence). V lost 8 bases and J lost 7, with 11 bases in between. CDR3 length: 11 amino acids. The CDR3 DNA reads as TGTGCCAGCGGGGAGCAGGGTGGCTACACCTTC. Protein product: CASGEQGGYTF.

This sequence joins TRBV10-1 and TRBJ2-5, with 12 bases identical to TRBD1. CDR1 WNHNN and CDR2 SYGVQD come from the germline V gene (reference sequence). The CDR3 is 15 residues long. J lost 5 bases, V lost 4 bases, and 5 bases had no gene match. CDR3 in DNA: TGCGCCAGCAGTGCCGGGACAGGGGGCTGGGAGACCCAGTACTTC. This codes for CASSAGTGGWETQYF.

This chain links TRBV4-3 with TRBJ1-4, with D unclear. The ends were cut back, 0 bases at V and 8 bases at J, with 7 bases in the middle. This CDR3 is 13 amino acids long. Germline CDR1 reads LGHNA; CDR2 reads YSLEER. This CDR3 is CASSQDWREKLFF. CDR3 in DNA: TGCGCCAGCAGCCAAGATTGGCGAGAAAAACTGTTTTTT.

The chain links TRBV7-2 to TRBJ2-3, with D perhaps matching TRBD2 (7 bases). V was pared by 2 bases and J by 6 bases, with 18 bases between. The CDR3 consists of 16 residues. CDR1 is SGHTA, CDR2 FQGNSA, per germline. The DNA for the CDR3 is TGTGCCAGCAGCTTAACGACTAGGGGGGGGAGGGATACGCAGTATTTT. Its protein product is CASSLTTRGGRDTQYF.

The chain employs TRBV7-9 and TRBJ2-3; 10 nucleotides line up with TRBD2. With V trimmed by 2 bases and J by 6 bases, 11 bases remained unmatched. The CDR3 is 17 amino acids. Germline V gene sequence: CDR1 SEHNR, CDR2 FQNEAQ (reference sequence). The CDR3 sequence is CASSLSPLAGAKDTQYF. The DNA for the CDR3 is TGTGCCAGCAGCTTATCCCCCCTAGCGGGGGCCAAGGATACGCAGTATTTT.

This chain joins TRBV19 and TRBJ1-3; TRBD1 might be the D (6 bases). From germline, CDR1 is LNHDA and CDR2 SQIVND (reference sequence). The V end lost 2 bases, the J end lost 8 bases, and 13 bases lay between the germline ends. The CDR3 length is 14 residues. Written as DNA, the CDR3 is TGTGCCAGTAGTATACAGGGGAGATCGGACACCATATATTTT. Translated: CASSIQGRSDTIYF.

This chain connects TRBV25-1 to TRBJ1-6; possibly TRBD1 for D (5 bases). This CDR3 has 15 amino acids. CDR1 and CDR2 (germline): MGHDK, SYGVNS. The V and J ends lost 6 bases and 7 bases respectively, with 16 bases between them. CDR3 nucleotide sequence: TGTGCCAGCAGCCCTCTGGTAGGGGAAAATTCACCCCTCCACTTT. Its translation: CASSPLVGENSPLHF.

This rearrangement joins TRBV5-1 to TRBJ2-5; the D is unclear. Trimming cost V 5 bases and J 1 base, with 6 bases left between them. Germline V gene lookup returns CDR1 SGHRS and CDR2 YFSETQ. The CDR3 is 12 amino acids. CDR3 bases: TGCGCCAGCAGTCAAACCCAAGAGACCCAGTACTTC. Residues: CASSQTQETQYF.

V gene TRBV6-5 combines with J gene TRBJ2-7; D is unclear. V lost 8 bases, J lost 1 base, and 15 bases lay in between. This CDR3 spans 14 amino acids. Germline CDR1 is MNHEY and CDR2 is SVGAGI. This chain's CDR3 is CASADLVSSYEQYV. The CDR3 region has the DNA TGTGCCAGCGCCGATCTAGTCTCGTCCTACGAGCAGTACGTC.

This clone was detected only once. The J gene is TRBJ2-1, the V gene TRBV11-2; 9 positions agree with TRBD1. The trim removed 1 base at V and 7 bases at J, leaving 11 bases unmatched. The germline V gene has CDR1 SGHAT and CDR2 FQNNGV. The CDR3 totals 17 residues. The CDR3 DNA reads TGTGCCAGCAGCTTAGTCCCCCTGGGACAGGGTGTGAATGAGCAGTTCTTC. It encodes CASSLVPLGQGVNEQFF.

CDR3 in DNA: TGTGCCAGCAGTTTATTGACAGGGGGGAACCAGCCCCAGCATTTT. This gives the protein CASSLLTGGNQPQHF. The chain carries TRBV28 and TRBJ1-5, with 9 bases fitting TRBD1. CDR3 length: 15 residues. Germline CDR1 MDHEN, CDR2 SYDVKM. V trimming: 1 base; J trimming: 7 bases; junction bases outside the gene matches: 5. Using reference TRBV28 and TRBJ1-5 for the parts outside the CDR3, the full variable domain is DVKVTQSSRYLVKRTGEKVFLECVQDMDHENMFWYRQDPGLGLRLIYFSYDVKMKEKGDIPEGYSVSREKKERFSLILESASTNQTSMYLCASSLLTGGNQPQHFGDGTRLSIL.

The V call is TRBV5-4, the J call TRBJ2-5; D is uncertain. This CDR3 contains 14 residues. Trimming stripped 4 bases from V and 2 bases from J, with 12 bases between. Germline loops: CDR1 SGHNT, CDR2 YYREEE (reference sequence). Here the CDR3 DNA reads TGTGCCAGCAGCCTGGAGTGGCAGCAAGAGACCCAGTACTTC. This codes for CASSLEWQQETQYF. The full variable domain, completed using reference TRBV5-4 and TRBJ2-5, is ETGVTQSPTHLIKTRGQQVTLRCSSQSGHNTVSWYQQALGQGPQFIFQYYREEENGRGNFPPRFSGLQFPNYSSELNVNALELDDSALYLCASSLEWQQETQYFGPGTRLLVL.

This clone was seen a single time. The V and J genes are TRBV6-6 and TRBJ1-2; 7 nucleotides match TRBD1. V was pared by 4 bases and J by 6 bases, with 11 bases of the junction left unmatched. The CDR3 spans 15 residues. The germline gives CDR1 MNHNY, CDR2 SVGAGI (reference sequence). The CDR3 loop reads CASSSLGQTPDGYTF. The CDR3 coding sequence is TGTGCCAGCAGTTCTCTGGGACAGACCCCTGATGGCTACACCTTC.

The rearrangement uses TRBV20-1 and TRBJ1-1; D is unresolved. The CDR3 sequence is 11 residues long. The V and J ends lost 6 bases and 0 bases respectively, with 5 bases between them. Germline V lookup: CDR1 DFQATT, CDR2 SNEGSKA (reference sequence). CDR3 protein: CSASLNTEAFF. As DNA, the CDR3 is TGCAGTGCGAGCTTGAACACTGAAGCTTTCTTT.

V is TRBV28 and J is TRBJ2-3; no reliable D call. This CDR3 has 13 residues. Looked up from germline, CDR1 is MDHEN and CDR2 is SYDVKM. V was shortened by 10 bases and J by 0 bases, with 11 bases between the two germline ends. The CDR3 protein is CATENGSTDTQYF. The DNA of the CDR3 is TGTGCCACCGAAAATGGTAGCACAGATACGCAGTATTTT.

This clone was counted a few times. The chain combines TRBV28 with TRBJ1-2; D is possibly TRBD1 (5 bases). The CDR3 covers 18 residues. V shed 4 bases and J shed 4 bases, with 25 bases lying between them. Germline values: CDR1 MDHEN, CDR2 SYDVKM. The CDR3 DNA reads as TGTGCCAGCAGTTGGCCCGCGGGCAGGGTGGAGGAGAGCTATGGCTACACCTTC. Translation gives CASSWPAGRVEESYGYTF.

The DNA of the CDR3 is TGTGCCAGCACCTACGGGTACCAAGAGACCCAGTACTTC. Amino acids: CASTYGYQETQYF. The chain recombines TRBV7-2 with TRBJ2-5, with D uncertain. V shed 7 bases and J shed 0 bases, with 9 bases lying between them. Germline V gene lookup returns CDR1 SGHTA and CDR2 FQGNSA. The CDR3 runs 13 residues.